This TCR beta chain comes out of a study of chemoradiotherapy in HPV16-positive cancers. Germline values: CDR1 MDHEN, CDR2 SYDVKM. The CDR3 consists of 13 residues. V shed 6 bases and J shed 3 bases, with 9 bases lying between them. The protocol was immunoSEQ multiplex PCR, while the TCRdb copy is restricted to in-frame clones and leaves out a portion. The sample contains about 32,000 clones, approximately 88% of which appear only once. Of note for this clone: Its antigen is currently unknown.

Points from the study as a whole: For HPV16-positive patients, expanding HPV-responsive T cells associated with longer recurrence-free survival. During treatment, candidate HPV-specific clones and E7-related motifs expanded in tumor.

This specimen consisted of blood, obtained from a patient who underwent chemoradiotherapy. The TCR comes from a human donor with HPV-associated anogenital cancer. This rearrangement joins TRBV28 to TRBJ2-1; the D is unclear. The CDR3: CASRPDDYNEQFF. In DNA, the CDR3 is TGTGCCAGCAGACCCGACGACTACAATGAGCAGTTCTTC.